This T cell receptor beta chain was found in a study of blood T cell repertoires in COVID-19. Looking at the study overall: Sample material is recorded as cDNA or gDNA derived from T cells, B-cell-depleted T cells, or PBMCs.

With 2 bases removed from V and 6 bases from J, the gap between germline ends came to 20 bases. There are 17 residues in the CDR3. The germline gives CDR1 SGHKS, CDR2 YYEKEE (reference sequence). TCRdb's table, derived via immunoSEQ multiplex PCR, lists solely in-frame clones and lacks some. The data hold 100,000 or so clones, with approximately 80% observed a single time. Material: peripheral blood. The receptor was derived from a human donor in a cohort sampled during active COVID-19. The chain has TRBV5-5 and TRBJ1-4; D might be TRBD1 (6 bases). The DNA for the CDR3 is TGTGCCAGCAGCTTACGATACCTCGGGACACCCTATGAAAAACTGTTTTTT. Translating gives CASSLRYLGTPYEKLFF. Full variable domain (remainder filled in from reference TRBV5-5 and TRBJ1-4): DAGVTQSPTHLIKTRGQQVTLRCSPISGHKSVSWYQQVLGQGPQFIFQYYEKEERGRGNFPDRFSARQFPNYSSELNVNALLLGDSALYLCASSLRYLGTPYEKLFFGSGTQLSVL.